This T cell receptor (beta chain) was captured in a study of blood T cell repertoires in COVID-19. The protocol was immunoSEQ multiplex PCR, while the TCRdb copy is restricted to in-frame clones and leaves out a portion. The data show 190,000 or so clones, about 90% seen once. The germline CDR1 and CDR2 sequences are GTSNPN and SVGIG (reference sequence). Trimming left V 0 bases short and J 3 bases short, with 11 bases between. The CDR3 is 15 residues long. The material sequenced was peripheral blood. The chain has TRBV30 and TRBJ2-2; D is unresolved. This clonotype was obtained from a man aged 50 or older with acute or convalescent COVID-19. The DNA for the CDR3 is TGTGCCTGGAGTGTACGGAACAGCTACACCGGGGAGCTGTTTTTT. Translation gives CAWSVRNSYTGELFF.